Below, 28 T cell receptor beta chains from the same sample are listed, as sequenced in a study of T cell responses to AZD1222 COVID-19 vaccine. Profiled with immunoSEQ multiplex PCR; TCRdb holds only in-frame clones, not every one. This table holds more than 95,000 clones, around 88% found once. The specimen was peripheral blood, collected on day 0 of MenACWY control vaccination. These TCRs come from an adult in good health.

This rearrangement joins TRBV21-1 to TRBJ2-3; TRBD2 was called by the table and not checked on the DNA. TRBV21-1 is listed as a pseudogene. The CDR3 has 16 amino acids. The CDR3 sequence is CASSIIPGETTDTQYF. DNA for the CDR3: TGTGCCAGCAGCATCATCCCGGGAGAGACCACAGATACGCAGTATTTT.

DNA for the CDR3: TGTGCCAGCTCGCCCAACAGGGGGCCTAATGAAAAACTGTTTTTT. It is translated as CASSPNRGPNEKLFF. This chain uses TRBV18 with TRBJ1-4; TRBD1 aligns across 9 bases. The CDR3 loop spans 15 amino acids. J gave up 3 bases and V 6 bases, and 5 bases lay outside the gene matches. Germline CDR1 KGHSH, CDR2 LQKENI.

V is TRBV11-2 and J is TRBJ2-7, with 7 positions matching TRBD2. V trimming: 6 bases; J trimming: 3 bases; junction bases outside the gene matches: 8. Germline assignment: CDR1 SGHAT and CDR2 FQNNGV. This CDR3 is built from 14 residues. CDR3 bases: TGTGCCAGCAGGGGAGGACTAGTCCTCTACGAGCAGTACTTC. Translating it yields CASRGGLVLYEQYF.

This chain links TRBV6-5 with TRBJ1-5; TRBD1 is a possible D gene (6 bases). This CDR3 spans 14 amino acids. The germline CDR1 and CDR2 sequences are MNHEY and SVGAGI. The V end lost 8 bases, the J end lost 5 bases, and 16 bases lay between the germline ends. This chain's CDR3 is CASATRRGYQPQHF. CDR3 DNA sequence: TGTGCCAGCGCCACTCGAAGGGGGTATCAGCCCCAGCATTTT.

V gene TRBV9 combines with J gene TRBJ1-1; no clear D. The V gene lost 0 bases and the J gene lost 4 bases, with 4 bases spanning the gap. CDR1 is SGDLS and CDR2 is YYNGEE in the germline V gene. There are 12 residues in the CDR3. The CDR3 DNA reads as TGTGCCAGCAGCGTAGCTGGCACTGAAGCTTTCTTT. Its protein product is CASSVAGTEAFF. Using reference TRBV9 and TRBJ1-1 for the parts outside the CDR3, the full variable domain is DSGVTQTPKHLITATGQRVTLRCSPRSGDLSVYWYQQSLDQGLQFLIQYYNGEERAKGNILERFSAQQFPDLHSELNLSSLELGDSALYFCASSVAGTEAFFGQGTRLTVV.

The V and J genes are TRBV29-1 and TRBJ1-5; TRBD1 aligns across 7 bases. With 7 bases clipped from V and 4 bases from J, the junction kept 7 bases outside the gene matches. CDR1 is SQVTM and CDR2 is ANQGSEA in the germline V gene. This CDR3 spans 13 amino acids. DNA for the CDR3: TGCAGCGCCCGGACAGGCCCAAATCAGCCCCAGCATTTT. Translated, it gives CSARTGPNQPQHF.

The chain joins TRBV11-2 to TRBJ1-2; TRBD1 matches at 7 bases. CDR1 is SGHAT, CDR2 FQNNGV, per germline. CDR3 length: 14 residues. V gave up 5 bases and J gave up 4 bases; unmatched junction bases: 7. The CDR3 sequence: CASSTLTGVYGYTF. DNA for the CDR3: TGTGCCAGCAGCACCCTAACAGGGGTCTATGGCTACACCTTC.

A single count supports this clone. The chain couples TRBV21-1 to TRBJ2-1; TRBD1 is the table's D call, not checked against the DNA. TRBV21-1 is marked as a pseudogene. CDR3 length: 14 amino acids. In DNA form, the CDR3 reads TGTGCCAGCAGCAGACAGGGGGAGTACAATGAGCAGTTCTTC. Translated: CASSRQGEYNEQFF.

The chain employs TRBV7-9 and TRBJ1-1; D not certain. V was cut by 1 base and J by 11 bases, with 14 bases left in between. The CDR3 extends over 13 amino acids. The V gene's germline CDR1 is SEHNR and CDR2 FQNEAQ (reference sequence). CDR3 DNA: TGTGCCAGCAGCTTAGTTAATCGAGGAGATGCTTTCTTT. It is translated as CASSLVNRGDAFF.

The chain couples TRBV27 to TRBJ2-5; the match to TRBD1 covers 10 bases. J lost 5 bases, V lost 4 bases, and 4 bases had no gene match. The CDR3 is made up of 14 amino acids. CDR1 is MNHEY, CDR2 SMNVEV, per germline (reference sequence). CDR3 region: CASSSGTGVETQYF. In DNA form, the CDR3 reads TGTGCCAGCAGTTCCGGGACAGGGGTTGAGACCCAGTACTTC.

The V and J genes are TRBV4-2 and TRBJ2-7; no clear D. Between the trimmed V and J ends, which lost 0 bases and 7 bases, there was a span of 19 bases. The CDR3 consists of 16 residues. Germline V lookup: CDR1 LGHNA, CDR2 YNFKEQ. CDR3 in DNA: TGTGCCAGCAGCCAAGATCTTGGCCTTCCGGCTCGGGAGCAGTACTTC. The encoded protein is CASSQDLGLPAREQYF.

The CDR3 spells CASSLVSGLAGGAYF. The CDR3 bases are TGTGCCAGCAGCTTAGTAAGTGGACTAGCGGGAGGAGCGTACTTC. The chain is built from TRBV7-2 and TRBJ2-7; TRBD2 matches 14 bases. J was trimmed by 12 bases and V by 1 base; bases with no gene match: 8. There are 15 residues in the CDR3. CDR1 and CDR2 (germline): SGHTA, FQGNSA.

The genes are TRBV4-2 and TRBJ1-6, with no clear D. There are 21 residues in the CDR3. V lost 0 bases, J lost 0 bases, and 21 bases lay in between. Germline V gene data show CDR1 as LGHNA and CDR2 as YNFKEQ. Here the CDR3 reads CASSQDVVQWVQSSYNSPLHF. CDR3 nucleotides: TGTGCCAGCAGCCAAGATGTGGTACAGTGGGTTCAAAGCTCCTATAATTCACCCCTCCACTTT.

This clone was detected only once. The chain links TRBV5-1 to TRBJ1-2; D ambiguous. CDR1 is SGHRS, CDR2 YFSETQ, per germline. The CDR3 totals 13 residues. V was shortened by 1 base and J by 5 bases, with 9 bases between the two germline ends. The CDR3 reads CASSLLGDYGYTF. In nucleotides, the CDR3 is TGCGCCAGCAGCTTGCTGGGAGATTATGGCTACACCTTC.

A note on this clone: Its ends do not fully match the called genes, so a read error is possible. This chain connects TRBV27 to TRBJ2-7; 7 bases are shared with TRBD1. Germline lookup yields CDR1 MNHEY and CDR2 SMNVEV (reference sequence). The CDR3 consists of 11 residues. CDR3 amino acids: CASGLYGTASF. The CDR3 coding sequence is TGTGCCAGCGGTTTGTACGGGACAGCCAGTTTC.

The CDR3 nucleotides are TGTGCCAGCAGCTTACGACTAGCGGGAGAAAGAAATGAGCAGTTCTTC. Encoded protein: CASSLRLAGERNEQFF. V usage is TRBV7-2 and J usage is TRBJ2-1, with 12 bases lining up with TRBD2. J gave up 7 bases and V 2 bases, and 6 bases lay outside the gene matches. The germline V gene has CDR1 SGHTA and CDR2 FQGNSA. CDR3 size: 16 residues. The variable domain in full, completed from reference TRBV7-2 and TRBJ2-1, reads GAGVSQSPSNKVTEKGKDVELRCDPISGHTALYWYRQSLGQGLEFLIYFQGNSAPDKSGLPSDRFSAERTGGSVSTLTIQRTQQEDSAVYLCASSLRLAGERNEQFFGPGTRLTVL.

The genes are TRBV7-2 and TRBJ2-1; no firm D call. The V end lost 1 base, the J end lost 0 bases, and 16 bases lay between the germline ends. CDR1 and CDR2 from the germline V gene are SGHTA and FQGNSA. The CDR3 has 18 amino acids. The CDR3 DNA is TGTGCCAGCAGCTTAGGTCCCGCTCAGGACCGCTCCTACAATGAGCAGTTCTTC. This gives the protein CASSLGPAQDRSYNEQFF.

The chain is built from TRBV7-7 and TRBJ2-7; 13 bases agree with TRBD2. J gave up 6 bases and V 5 bases, and 7 bases lay outside the gene matches. The CDR3 sequence is 15 residues long. Germline V CDR1 and CDR2: SSHAT, FNYEAQ (reference sequence). The chain's CDR3 is CASSTGLAGAAEQYF. The CDR3 DNA follows: TGTGCCAGCAGCACTGGACTAGCGGGAGCTGCCGAGCAGTACTTC.

The chain uses TRBV6-5 and TRBJ1-5; 8 bases align to TRBD1. CDR1 is MNHEY, CDR2 SVGAGI, per germline. With V trimmed by 6 bases and J by 5 bases, 6 bases remained unmatched. The CDR3 has 14 amino acids. CDR3: CASSDRGSYQPQHF. CDR3 DNA sequence: TGTGCCAGCAGCGACAGGGGATCGTATCAGCCCCAGCATTTT.

CDR3 sequence: CASSTSGEGNEQFF. CDR3 coding DNA: TGTGCCAGCAGTACCAGCGGGGAGGGAAATGAGCAGTTCTTC. The chain has TRBV6-1 and TRBJ2-1; TRBD2 matches at 7 bases. The CDR3 extends over 14 amino acids. Germline values: CDR1 MNHNS, CDR2 SASEGT. V was pared by 5 bases and J by 7 bases, with 8 bases of the junction left unmatched.

V usage is TRBV7-9 and J usage is TRBJ1-2; D may be TRBD1 (5 bases). The germline CDR1 and CDR2 sequences are SEHNR and FQNEAQ (reference sequence). This CDR3 region has 12 residues. V was trimmed by 4 bases and J by 6 bases, leaving 9 bases between them. CDR3: CASSSDSNGYTF. The CDR3, as DNA: TGTGCCAGCAGCTCAGACAGTAATGGCTACACCTTC.

The rearrangement joins TRBV7-2 to TRBJ1-1; D possibly corresponds to TRBD1 (5 bases). V dropped 4 bases and J dropped 6 bases, with 18 bases sitting between them. Germline CDR1 reads SGHTA; CDR2 reads FQGNSA. The CDR3 length is 15 residues. CDR3 sequence: CASSSRTGLVAEAFF. As DNA, the CDR3 is TGTGCCAGCAGCTCTCGCACAGGCTTGGTCGCTGAAGCTTTCTTT.

The gene calls are TRBV13 and TRBJ1-1, with no clear D. V gave up 0 bases and J gave up 5 bases, with 13 bases separating them. The germline V gene encodes CDR1 PRHDT and CDR2 FYEKMQ (reference sequence). There are 15 residues in the CDR3. The CDR3 region is CASSLGPDLVTEAFF. Here the CDR3 DNA reads TGTGCCAGCAGCTTAGGCCCGGACTTGGTTACTGAAGCTTTCTTT. Supplemented by reference TRBV13 and TRBJ1-1, the full variable domain reads AAGVIQSPRHLIKEKRETATLKCYPIPRHDTVYWYQQGPGQDPQFLISFYEKMQSDKGSIPDRFSAQQFSDYHSELNMSSLELGDSALYFCASSLGPDLVTEAFFGQGTRLTVV.

This clone was found a few times. This chain uses TRBV5-1 with TRBJ1-1; perhaps TRBD1 as D (6 bases). The length of the CDR3 is 14 residues. V was cut by 2 bases and J by 0 bases, with 8 bases left in between. Germline CDR1 and CDR2: SGHRS and YFSETQ. The CDR3: CASSLQGVNTEAFF. The DNA of the CDR3 is TGCGCCAGCAGCTTACAGGGAGTGAACACTGAAGCTTTCTTT.

The CDR3 bases are TGTGCCAGCAGCTTAGCTAGCGAGGTCTACGAGCAGTACTTC. It encodes CASSLASEVYEQYF. V is TRBV7-9 and J is TRBJ2-7; tentative D call: TRBD2 (5 bases). CDR3 size: 14 residues. The V gene's germline CDR1 is SEHNR and CDR2 FQNEAQ (reference sequence). The V gene lost 0 bases and the J gene lost 3 bases, with 9 bases spanning the gap. Using reference TRBV7-9 and TRBJ2-7 for the parts outside the CDR3, the full variable domain is DTGVSQNPRHKITKRGQNVTFRCDPISEHNRLYWYRQTLGQGPEFLTYFQNEAQLEKSRLLSDRFSAERPKGSFSTLEIQRTEQGDSAMYLCASSLASEVYEQYFGPGTRLTVT.

In DNA, the CDR3 is TGTGCCAGCAGTTATCGGGACAGGGATTCCTACGAGCAGTACTTC. Protein sequence: CASSYRDRDSYEQYF. The chain joins TRBV6-2 or TRBV6-3 to TRBJ2-7; 9 bases map to TRBD1. V lost 3 bases and J lost 1; bases outside the gene matches: 4. The CDR3 covers 15 residues. Germline CDR1 and CDR2: MNHEY and SVGEGT.

In regard to this clone: Relative to the germline gene, one junction end is altered; a read error may explain this. The chain combines TRBV10-3 with TRBJ1-5, with 9 bases that match TRBD1. The V gene's germline CDR1 is ENHRY and CDR2 SYGVKD. The CDR3 is made up of 17 amino acids. CDR3 residues: CASSLGNRGQGNQPQHF. DNA of the CDR3: TGTGCCAGCAGTCTGGGCAACAGGGGGCAGGGCAATCAGCCCCAGCATTTT.

This clone was observed a handful of times. The V gene is TRBV11-2, the J gene TRBJ2-2; 11 bases map to TRBD2. From germline, CDR1 is SGHAT and CDR2 FQNNGV. V shed 3 bases, J shed 4 bases, and the junction held 4 bases outside the gene matches. The CDR3 length is 16 residues. The CDR3 loop reads CASSFLAGGPTGELFF. The DNA for the CDR3 is TGTGCCAGCAGCTTTTTAGCGGGAGGGCCCACCGGGGAGCTGTTTTTT. Using reference TRBV11-2 and TRBJ2-2 for the parts outside the CDR3, the full variable domain is EAGVAQSPRYKIIEKRQSVAFWCNPISGHATLYWYQQILGQGPKLLIQFQNNGVVDDSQLPKDRFSAERLKGVDSTLKIQPAKLEDSAVYLCASSFLAGGPTGELFFGEGSRLTVL.